The 32 T cell receptor beta chains presented below share a single source sample, sequenced in a study of T cell responses to AZD1222 COVID-19 vaccine. Sequencing was performed with immunoSEQ multiplex PCR; in TCRdb, only in-frame clones are kept and a portion is missing. The top ten clones hold roughly 3.6% of a sample with about 120,000 clones, around nine tenths of them seen once. The starting material was peripheral blood, obtained on day 0 of AZD1222 vaccination. The source of these receptors is an adult in good health.

This chain joins TRBV18 and TRBJ1-6; 11 nucleotides agree with TRBD1. The CDR3 covers 16 residues. Germline values: CDR1 KGHSH, CDR2 LQKENI. Trimming cost V 6 bases and J 9 bases; bases outside gene matches: 10. The CDR3 nucleotides read TGTGCCAGCTCTTTCACCGGGACAGGGGGATTTTCACCCCTCCACTTT. This encodes CASSFTGTGGFSPLHF.

This chain links TRBV6-5 with TRBJ1-3; tentative D call: TRBD1 (6 bases). V lost 8 bases to trimming and J lost 0 bases, with 11 bases between them. Germline V gives CDR1 MNHEY, CDR2 SVGAGI. The CDR3 is made up of 14 amino acids. In nucleotides, the CDR3 is TGTGCCAGCCAGGGGAGCATCTCTGGAAACACCATATATTTT. Translating it yields CASQGSISGNTIYF.

The chain combines TRBV27 with TRBJ1-6; no definite D call. The length of the CDR3 is 17 residues. Per the germline V gene, CDR1 is MNHEY and CDR2 is SMNVEV (reference sequence). The V gene lost 4 bases and the J gene lost 0 bases, with 13 bases spanning the gap. This chain's CDR3 is CASSSRQSSSYNSPLHF. The CDR3 DNA reads TGTGCCAGCAGTTCCCGCCAAAGTAGCTCCTATAATTCACCCCTCCACTTT.

V gene TRBV4-2 combines with J gene TRBJ2-4; 12 positions agree with TRBD2. The germline gives CDR1 LGHNA, CDR2 YNFKEQ. This CDR3 comprises 20 residues. V trimming: 0 bases; J trimming: 2 bases; junction bases outside the gene matches: 11. The DNA of the CDR3 is TGTGCCAGCAGCCAAGAACCCCCTAGCGGGGGGGCCGCGTCCAAAAACATTCAGTACTTC. The encoded protein is CASSQEPPSGGAASKNIQYF.

The rearrangement links TRBV9 to TRBJ1-2; a possible D gene is TRBD1 (6 bases). Germline V CDR1 and CDR2: SGDLS, YYNGEE. Between the trimmed V and J ends, which lost 3 bases and 4 bases, there was a span of 16 bases. The CDR3 covers 15 residues. In nucleotides, the CDR3 is TGTGCCAGCAGCGCGAAACAGGGTAGTGGCTATGGCTACACCTTC. Its protein product is CASSAKQGSGYGYTF. Complete variable domain (other parts from reference TRBV9 and TRBJ1-2): DSGVTQTPKHLITATGQRVTLRCSPRSGDLSVYWYQQSLDQGLQFLIQYYNGEERAKGNILERFSAQQFPDLHSELNLSSLELGDSALYFCASSAKQGSGYGYTFGSGTRLTVV.

Only one count was recorded for this clone. The chain couples TRBV7-9 to TRBJ1-5, with 8 bases identical to TRBD1. CDR1 and CDR2 from the germline V gene are SEHNR and FQNEAQ (reference sequence). V trimming: 5 bases; J trimming: 6 bases; junction bases outside the gene matches: 6. CDR3 length: 14 residues. The CDR3 region is CASSRTGIGQPQHF. The CDR3 DNA reads as TGTGCCAGCAGCCGGACAGGGATAGGTCAGCCCCAGCATTTT.

This clone was seen only once. J is TRBJ1-4 and V is TRBV25-1; the match to TRBD1 covers 7 bases. Germline CDR1 reads MGHDK; CDR2 reads SYGVNS. The V gene end was trimmed by 2 bases and the J gene end by 0 bases; junction bases not matched to a gene: 3. This CDR3 region has 16 residues. The DNA for the CDR3 is TGTGCCAGCAGTGAAACAGGGGCGGCAACTAATGAAAAACTGTTTTTT. Its translation: CASSETGAATNEKLFF.

The gene calls are TRBV5-1 and TRBJ2-7; tentatively, D is TRBD2 (5 bases). This CDR3 has 15 residues. With 7 bases removed from V and 2 bases from J, the gap between germline ends came to 19 bases. Germline V gives CDR1 SGHRS, CDR2 YFSETQ. The CDR3 DNA reads as TGCGCCAGCTTTGACCCGCGTGTGACTACCTACGAGCAGTACTTC. Translated: CASFDPRVTTYEQYF.

The genes are TRBV6-5 and TRBJ1-1; D is unclear. With 10 bases removed from V and 0 bases from J, the gap between germline ends came to 12 bases. Looked up from germline, CDR1 is MNHEY and CDR2 is SVGAGI. CDR3 length: 13 residues. CDR3 DNA sequence: TGTGCCACCGTTACCCCCCTGAACACTGAAGCTTTCTTT. This sequence encodes CATVTPLNTEAFF.

V gene TRBV2 combines with J gene TRBJ1-4; D is possibly TRBD1 (6 bases). CDR3 length equals 14 residues. Germline V gene lookup returns CDR1 SNHLY and CDR2 FYNNEI. Trimming left V 7 bases short and J 8 bases short, with 17 bases between. The CDR3 region is CASTRDILSEKLFF. As DNA, the CDR3 is TGTGCCAGCACTAGGGACATTTTATCCGAAAAACTGTTTTTT.

The chain uses TRBV4-3 and TRBJ1-4; 7 positions match TRBD1. Trimming at V came to 1 base and at J to 6 bases, leaving 5 bases not matched to a gene. Germline V CDR1 and CDR2: LGHNA, YSLEER. The CDR3 contains 15 residues. The chain's CDR3 is CASSQGDRVHEKLFF. The CDR3 DNA follows: TGCGCCAGCAGCCAAGGAGACAGGGTGCATGAAAAACTGTTTTTT.

This clone was seen more than once but under ten times. The chain uses TRBV19 and TRBJ1-2; 7 bases line up with TRBD1. Germline CDR1 reads LNHDA; CDR2 reads SQIVND (reference sequence). After removal of 4 bases from V and 0 bases from J, the junction contained 2 bases not matched to a gene. CDR3 size: 14 residues. Written as DNA, the CDR3 is TGTGCCAGTAGTACAGGGGGAGCTAACTATGGCTACACCTTC. This translates into CASSTGGANYGYTF.

The count of this clone is one. The V call is TRBV5-1, the J call TRBJ1-2, with D possibly TRBD1 on 5 matching bases. The V end lost 4 bases, the J end lost 0 bases, and 13 bases lay between the germline ends. The CDR3 consists of 15 residues. Germline V gene data show CDR1 as SGHRS and CDR2 as YFSETQ. The CDR3 nucleotides read TGCGCCAGCAGCACCCGGGACTCTACTAACTATGGCTACACCTTC. Its protein is CASSTRDSTNYGYTF.

This chain links TRBV5-1 with TRBJ1-4, with 7 bases fitting TRBD1. The junction had 6 bases not matched to a gene; V was cut back by 2 bases and J by 5 bases. The germline gives CDR1 SGHRS, CDR2 YFSETQ. The CDR3 contains 15 residues. The chain's CDR3 is CASSLVARGNEKLFF. The CDR3 nucleotides read TGCGCCAGCAGCTTAGTGGCCAGGGGGAATGAAAAACTGTTTTTT. The complete variable domain, with remaining parts taken from reference TRBV5-1 and TRBJ1-4, reads KAGVTQTPRYLIKTRGQQVTLSCSPISGHRSVSWYQQTPGQGLQFLFEYFSETQRNKGNFPGRFSGRQFSNSRSEMNVSTLELGDSALYLCASSLVARGNEKLFFGSGTQLSVL.

This chain connects TRBV5-6 to TRBJ1-5; 7 nucleotides agree with TRBD1. The ends lost 0 bases at V and 7 bases at J; junction bases unmatched: 10. The length of the CDR3 is 16 residues. Germline CDR1 SGHDT, CDR2 YYEEEE. CDR3 coding DNA: TGTGCCAGCAGCTTGGCCAACAGGGGCTCGGGGCAGCCCCAGCATTTT. It encodes CASSLANRGSGQPQHF. Using reference TRBV5-6 and TRBJ1-5 for the parts outside the CDR3, the full variable domain is DAGVTQSPTHLIKTRGQQVTLRCSPKSGHDTVSWYQQALGQGPQFIFQYYEEEERQRGNFPDRFSGHQFPNYSSELNVNALLLGDSALYLCASSLANRGSGQPQHFGDGTRLSIL.

This chain links TRBV7-3 with TRBJ1-2; D is uncertain. The CDR3 spans 14 residues. Germline V gene lookup returns CDR1 SGHTA and CDR2 FQGTGA. With 2 bases removed from V and 6 bases from J, the gap between germline ends came to 13 bases. CDR3 region: CASSLGYGPNGYTF. CDR3 nucleotide sequence: TGTGCCAGCAGCTTAGGCTACGGCCCCAATGGCTACACCTTC.

This chain joins TRBV14 and TRBJ1-1; 7 bases line up with TRBD1. The CDR3 covers 15 residues. V dropped 1 base and J dropped 4; count of bases not matched to a gene: 6. CDR1 and CDR2 from the germline V gene are SGHDN and FVKESK. CDR3 DNA: TGTGCCAGCAGCCAAGCACAGGGGAGGTTCACTGAAGCTTTCTTT. Its protein product is CASSQAQGRFTEAFF.

The J gene is TRBJ1-1, the V gene TRBV27, with unresolved D. This CDR3 region has 13 residues. Germline lookup yields CDR1 MNHEY and CDR2 SMNVEV (reference sequence). V lost 1 base and J lost 1, with 4 bases in between. The CDR3 DNA reads as TGTGCCAGCAGTTTATGGGAGAACACTGAAGCTTTCTTT. Translating it yields CASSLWENTEAFF.

The J gene is TRBJ2-1, the V gene TRBV7-2; 8 nucleotides agree with TRBD2. This CDR3 has 16 amino acids. CDR1 is SGHTA and CDR2 is FQGNSA in the germline V gene. Germline trimming cut 0 bases from V and 2 bases from J; bases unmatched to any gene: 3. The CDR3 bases are TGTGCCAGCAGCTTAGCTAGCGGGGCCACCTACAATGAGCAGTTCTTC. Translated, it gives CASSLASGATYNEQFF.

V usage is TRBV18 and J usage is TRBJ1-3; D is unresolved. CDR3 length: 16 residues. V was pared by 1 base and J by 2 bases, with 12 bases between. Germline V gene sequence: CDR1 KGHSH, CDR2 LQKENI. The CDR3 loop is CASSPLEVVPGNTIYF. The DNA for the CDR3 is TGTGCCAGCTCACCACTCGAGGTCGTCCCTGGAAACACCATATATTTT.

The chain links TRBV5-6 to TRBJ1-1, with unresolved D. The CDR3 has 14 amino acids. The germline gives CDR1 SGHDT, CDR2 YYEEEE. V lost 0 bases and J 8 bases, leaving 14 bases between the germline ends. The CDR3 is CASSLVGPHHEAFF. The DNA of the CDR3 is TGTGCCAGCAGCTTGGTAGGGCCTCATCACGAAGCTTTCTTT. The whole variable domain, remainder taken from reference TRBV5-6 and TRBJ1-1, is DAGVTQSPTHLIKTRGQQVTLRCSPKSGHDTVSWYQQALGQGPQFIFQYYEEEERQRGNFPDRFSGHQFPNYSSELNVNALLLGDSALYLCASSLVGPHHEAFFGQGTRLTVV.

The chain employs TRBV29-1 and TRBJ2-1, with TRBD1 matching over 8 bases. CDR1 and CDR2 (germline): SQVTM, ANQGSEA. V was pared by 2 bases and J by 7 bases, with 7 bases of the junction left unmatched. The CDR3 is 14 amino acids. The CDR3 loop reads CSVESATGVNEQFF. Written as DNA, the CDR3 is TGCAGCGTTGAATCGGCGACAGGGGTGAATGAGCAGTTCTTC.

The chain employs TRBV11-2 and TRBJ1-1, with D possibly being TRBD1 (6 bases). The CDR3 extends over 13 amino acids. Trimming pared 5 bases from V and 0 bases from J, leaving 7 bases between. Germline-derived CDR1 and CDR2 are SGHAT and FQNNGV. CDR3 sequence (DNA): TGTGCCAGCAGCGGACAGATGAACACTGAAGCTTTCTTT. Amino acid sequence: CASSGQMNTEAFF.

This chain connects TRBV29-1 to TRBJ1-5; no definite D call. V was cut by 4 bases and J by 3 bases, with 7 bases left in between. The CDR3 contains 12 residues. CDR1 SQVTM and CDR2 ANQGSEA come from the germline V gene. The CDR3 sequence: CSVGEVNQPQHF. CDR3 in DNA: TGCAGCGTTGGGGAGGTCAATCAGCCCCAGCATTTT.

This clone turned up a few times. The chain carries TRBV4-3 and TRBJ2-7, with TRBD1 identical over 8 bases. The V and J ends lost 3 bases and 9 bases, in that order; junction bases with no gene match: 10. CDR1 LGHNA and CDR2 YSLEER come from the germline V gene. This CDR3 has 14 amino acids. The CDR3 spells CASSQTGQGKVQYF. CDR3 DNA: TGCGCCAGCAGCCAGACCGGACAGGGTAAAGTGCAGTACTTC.

This clone was seen once. The V call is TRBV6-5, the J call TRBJ2-7, with TRBD1 identical over 8 bases. Germline values: CDR1 MNHEY, CDR2 SVGAGI. Unmatched junction bases numbered 8, after V lost 7 bases and J lost 6 bases. This CDR3 has 13 amino acids. CDR3 DNA: TGTGCCAGCAATGGACAGGGTCTGCCCGAGCAGTACTTC. Encoded protein: CASNGQGLPEQYF.

J is TRBJ1-5 and V is TRBV5-1; no definite D call. The CDR3 is 13 amino acids. Trimming removed 2 bases from V and 4 bases from J, with 7 bases in between. Germline assignment: CDR1 SGHRS and CDR2 YFSETQ. The CDR3 loop is CASSFAENQPQHF. CDR3 coding DNA: TGCGCCAGCAGCTTCGCGGAAAATCAGCCCCAGCATTTT.

The CDR3 loop is CASSKSGGAEDTQYF. CDR3 in DNA: TGTGCCAGCAGCAAAAGCGGGGGGGCCGAAGATACGCAGTATTTT. The chain uses TRBV5-4 and TRBJ2-3, with 10 bases identical to TRBD2. Losses at the gene ends were 4 bases for V and 5 bases for J; bases not matched to a gene: 7. Germline CDR1 SGHNT, CDR2 YYREEE (reference sequence). This CDR3 comprises 15 residues. Full variable domain (rest looked up from reference TRBV5-4 and TRBJ2-3): ETGVTQSPTHLIKTRGQQVTLRCSSQSGHNTVSWYQQALGQGPQFIFQYYREEENGRGNFPPRFSGLQFPNYSSELNVNALELDDSALYLCASSKSGGAEDTQYFGPGTRLTVL.

The chain carries TRBV24-1 and TRBJ2-7; D gene ambiguous. CDR1 KGHDR and CDR2 SFDVKD come from the germline V gene. Trimming stripped 10 bases from V and 1 base from J, with 10 bases between. CDR3 size: 12 residues. Written as DNA, the CDR3 is TGTGCCACAGGCGAAGGGTCCTACGAGCAGTACTTC. This gives the protein CATGEGSYEQYF.

The genes are TRBV5-1 and TRBJ1-5, with TRBD1 identical over 9 bases. Germline loops: CDR1 SGHRS, CDR2 YFSETQ. The CDR3 is 19 amino acids. V shed 4 bases and J 0 bases; nucleotides not matched to a gene: 14. CDR3 in amino acids: CASSPRPQGAQASNQPQHF. CDR3 DNA: TGCGCCAGCAGCCCACGCCCACAGGGGGCCCAGGCTAGCAATCAGCCCCAGCATTTT.

The gene calls are TRBV18 and TRBJ2-5, with a tentative D call TRBD2 (5 bases). V was pared by 3 bases and J by 4 bases, with 12 bases between. The CDR3 sequence is 14 residues long. Germline CDR1 is KGHSH and CDR2 is LQKENI. The chain's CDR3 is CASSPPGLGETQYF. For the CDR3, the DNA is TGTGCCAGCTCACCTCCGGGATTGGGAGAGACCCAGTACTTC.

This clone appeared a single time. The CDR3 spells CASSLWVRRGNTEAFF. Here the CDR3 DNA reads TGTGCCAGCAGCTTGTGGGTGAGAAGGGGGAACACTGAAGCTTTCTTT. V is TRBV5-4 and J is TRBJ1-1, with D maybe TRBD1 (5 bases). With 1 base removed from V and 1 base from J, the gap between germline ends came to 14 bases. Germline values: CDR1 SGHNT, CDR2 YYREEE (reference sequence). This CDR3 comprises 16 residues.